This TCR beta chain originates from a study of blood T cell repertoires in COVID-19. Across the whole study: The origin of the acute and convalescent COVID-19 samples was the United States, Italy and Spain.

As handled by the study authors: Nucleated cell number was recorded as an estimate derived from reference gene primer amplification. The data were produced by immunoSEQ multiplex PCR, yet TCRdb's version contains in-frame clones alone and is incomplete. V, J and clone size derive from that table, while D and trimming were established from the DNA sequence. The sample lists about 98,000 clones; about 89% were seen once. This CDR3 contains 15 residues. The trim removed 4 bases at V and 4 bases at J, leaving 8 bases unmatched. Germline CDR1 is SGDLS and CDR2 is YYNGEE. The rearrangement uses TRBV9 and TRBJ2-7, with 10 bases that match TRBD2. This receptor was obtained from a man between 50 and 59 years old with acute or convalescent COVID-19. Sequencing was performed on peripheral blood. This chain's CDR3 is CASSLGSGRSYEQYF. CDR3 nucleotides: TGTGCCAGCAGCCTCGGTAGCGGGAGGAGTTACGAGCAGTACTTC. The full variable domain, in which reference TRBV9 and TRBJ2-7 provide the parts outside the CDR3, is DSGVTQTPKHLITATGQRVTLRCSPRSGDLSVYWYQQSLDQGLQFLIQYYNGEERAKGNILERFSAQQFPDLHSELNLSSLELGDSALYFCASSLGSGRSYEQYFGPGTRLTVT.